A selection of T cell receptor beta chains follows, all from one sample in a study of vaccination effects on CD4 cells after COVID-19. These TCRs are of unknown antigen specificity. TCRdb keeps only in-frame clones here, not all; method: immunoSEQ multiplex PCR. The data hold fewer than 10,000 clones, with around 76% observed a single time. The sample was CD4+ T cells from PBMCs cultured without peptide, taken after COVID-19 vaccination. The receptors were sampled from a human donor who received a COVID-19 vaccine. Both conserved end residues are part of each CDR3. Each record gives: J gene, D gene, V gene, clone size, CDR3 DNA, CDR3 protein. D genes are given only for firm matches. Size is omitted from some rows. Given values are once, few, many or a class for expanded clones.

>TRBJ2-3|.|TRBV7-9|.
TGTGCCAGCAGCCCAGACGGGGAGAGAGGGTATTTT
CASSPDGERGYF
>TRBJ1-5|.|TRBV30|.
TGTGCCTGGAGTCCTCCTATGGCCAAGGGGGGTCAGCCCCAGCATTTT
CAWSPPMAKGGQPQHF
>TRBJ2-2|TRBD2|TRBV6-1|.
TGTGCCAGCAGCGAAACATTAACTAGCGCCAACCGGGAGCTGTTTTTT
CASSETLTSANRELFF
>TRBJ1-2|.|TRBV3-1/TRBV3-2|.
TGTGCCAGCAGCCAAGATCAGGGCTCGGGGGGCTACACCTTC
CASSQDQGSGGYTF
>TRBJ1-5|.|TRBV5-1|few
TGCGCCAGCAGCTTGTGGGGTGATCAGCCCCAGCATTTT
CASSLWGDQPQHF
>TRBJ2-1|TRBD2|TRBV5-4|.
TGTGCCAGCAGCGGCGGCGGGGGGGGTCACAATGAGCAGTTCTTC
CASSGGGGGHNEQFF
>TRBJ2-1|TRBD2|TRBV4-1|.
TGCGCCAGCAGCCAAGAACGGGCTAGCGGGGGTAGCTCCTACAATGAGCAGTTCTTC
CASSQERASGGSSYNEQFF
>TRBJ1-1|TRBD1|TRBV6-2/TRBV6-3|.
TGTGCCAGCAGTAGCCACAGGGGCCCCGCCACTGAAGCTTTCTTT
CASSSHRGPATEAFF
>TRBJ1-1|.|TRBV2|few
TGTGCCAGCACTTTGACAGGTAGTTCTGAAGCTTTCTTT
CASTLTGSSEAFF
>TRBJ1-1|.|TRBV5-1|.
TGCGCCAGCACCGTCCAGGGGTTGCGGGACACTGAAGCTTTCTTT
CASTVQGLRDTEAFF